These T cell receptor beta chains were read from a single sample in a study of human T cells and chemical hapten exposure. TCRdb re-analysed the RACE reads in MiXCR, keeping a single row per CDR3 protein. The data show some 250,000 distinct CDR3 sequences, 7.7% seen once. The specimen comprised whole blood, sampled in connection with sensitization to the hapten diphenylcyclopropenone (DPC). These receptors all come from a man between 18 and 35 years old with alopecia areata. Some clones in this sample may be carry-over from other donors' samples. Both conserved end residues are part of each CDR3. A D gene is named only where the DNA matches it firmly. Clone size appears in some rows only: once, few, many, or a class for an expanded clone.

abundance,v_gene,d_gene,j_gene,CDR3nt,CDR3aa
few,TRBV7-9,TRBD1,TRBJ2-3,TGTGCCAGCAGCGCAGCAGGGGGCGAAGGAGATACGCAGTATTTT,CASSAAGGEGDTQYF
NA,TRBV20-1,NA,TRBJ1-4,TGCAGTGCTAGAGATGGAAGCCTGGGGAAACTGTTTTTT,CSARDGSLGKLFF
NA,TRBV25-1,NA,TRBJ2-1,TGTGCCAGCAGATCGAAGGGCTACAATGAGCAGTTCTTC,CASRSKGYNEQFF
NA,TRBV6-6,NA,TRBJ2-4,TGTGCCAGCGGAACTGGACGGGGCAACATTCAGTACTTC,CASGTGRGNIQYF
NA,TRBV7-9,NA,TRBJ1-4,TGTGCCAGCAGCCCCCAGGAGGGAGTGGGCGAAAAACTGTTTTTT,CASSPQEGVGEKLFF
few,TRBV28,NA,TRBJ1-3,TGTGCCAGCACCCTAGGTCACTCTGGAAACACCATATATTTT,CASTLGHSGNTIYF
NA,TRBV29-1,NA,TRBJ2-7,TGCAGCGTGGACGTAGCCTACGAGCAGTACTTC,CSVDVAYEQYF
few,TRBV19,TRBD1,TRBJ1-5,TGTGCCAGTAGTATCCCCTCCCAGGGGGCCCAGCATTTT,CASSIPSQGAQHF
few,TRBV7-9,NA,TRBJ1-1,TGTGCCAGCAGCTTTCTTCATGAAGCTTTCTTT,CASSFLHEAFF
many,TRBV12-3/TRBV12-4,NA,TRBJ2-1,TGTGCCAGCAGCGCAAATCAAGGCGAGCAGTTCTTC,CASSANQGEQFF